This is a list of T cell receptor beta chains from one sample in a study of spatial heterogeneity in lung cancer. TCRdb analysed the 5' RACE reads with MiXCR anew, one entry per CDR3 protein. This table holds about 17,000 distinct CDR3 sequences, about 18% found once. The sample was PBMCs, taken at follow-up. The receptors were gathered from a male donor with early-stage non-small cell lung cancer. Both conserved end residues are part of each CDR3. The D gene is left open where the match is weak. For some rows the clone size is stated as once, few or many, or as a class when expanded; others skip it.

clone_size,cdr3_length,j_call,v_call,d_call,cdr3_aa,cdr3_nt
.,12,TRBJ1-1,TRBV5-6,.,CASSLAAAEAFF,TGTGCCAGCAGCTTGGCGGCAGCTGAAGCTTTCTTT
medium-sized,12,TRBJ1-2,TRBV29-1,TRBD1,CSGGDRDVGYTF,TGCAGCGGGGGAGACAGGGACGTCGGCTACACCTTC
medium-sized,16,TRBJ1-4,TRBV4-1,TRBD1,CASSQGRTGLGVAVFF,TGCGCCAGCAGCCAAGGAAGGACAGGCCTTGGAGTTGCGGTGTTTTTT
.,14,TRBJ2-7,TRBV9,.,CASSENIRAGEQYF,TGTGCCAGCAGCGAAAACATCAGGGCTGGCGAGCAGTACTTC
few,14,TRBJ2-3,TRBV18,.,CASSPERGTDTQYF,TGTGCCAGCTCACCCGAGAGGGGCACAGATACGCAGTATTTT
few,12,TRBJ2-5,TRBV12-3/TRBV12-4,.,CASSLTGETQYF,TGTGCCAGCAGTCTGACGGGAGAGACCCAGTACTTC
few,15,TRBJ2-5,TRBV29-1,TRBD1,CSVSTGTGLQETQYF,TGCAGCGTTTCAACCGGGACAGGCCTCCAAGAGACCCAGTACTTC
many,16,TRBJ2-2,TRBV6-2/TRBV6-3,.,CASRKMDSLNTGELFF,TGTGCCAGCAGGAAAATGGACAGCTTGAACACCGGGGAGCTGTTTTTT
.,15,TRBJ1-2,TRBV6-6,TRBD1,CASSYSTGGSYGYTF,TGTGCCAGCAGTTACTCGACAGGGGGCTCCTATGGCTACACCTTC
.,15,TRBJ2-5,TRBV5-8,TRBD1,CASSFRDSSVETQYF,TGTGCCAGCAGCTTCAGGGACAGTTCGGTGGAGACCCAGTACTTC
many,15,TRBJ2-5,TRBV10-3,.,CAISDGQARSWTQYF,TGTGCCATCAGTGATGGGCAAGCTAGGTCCTGGACCCAGTACTTC